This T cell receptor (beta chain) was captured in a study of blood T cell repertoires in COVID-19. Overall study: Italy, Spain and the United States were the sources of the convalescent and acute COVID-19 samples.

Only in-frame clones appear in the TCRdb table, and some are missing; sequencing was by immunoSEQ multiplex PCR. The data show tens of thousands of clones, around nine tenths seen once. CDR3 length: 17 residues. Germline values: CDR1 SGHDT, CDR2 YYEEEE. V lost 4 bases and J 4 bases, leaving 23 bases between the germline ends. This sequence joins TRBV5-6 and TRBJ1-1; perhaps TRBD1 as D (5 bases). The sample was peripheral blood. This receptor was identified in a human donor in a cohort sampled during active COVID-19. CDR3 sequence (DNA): TGTGCCAGCAGCACCCTCTCCCGGGGGTGGAGCAGCACTGAAGCTTTCTTT. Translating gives CASSTLSRGWSSTEAFF.